This entry is about one T cell receptor (beta chain). The antigen is not known. Method: immunoSEQ multiplex PCR; TCRdb's copy keeps in-frame clones and lacks some. The sample contains 60,000 or so clones, approximately 83% of which appear only once. This entry is derived from a study of lymphopenia after photon versus proton radiotherapy. Study-level findings and limits: Authors raise, but do not show, better survival with proton therapy. In patients who died, overall survival fell as post-nadir TCR diversity dropped more. After lymphocyte nadir, photon-treated repertoires showed oligoclonal expansion, especially CD8+ Temra.

The ends were cut back, 6 bases at V and 5 bases at J, with 16 bases in the middle. This CDR3 is 14 amino acids long. CDR1 ENHRY and CDR2 SYGVKD come from the germline V gene. This chain joins TRBV10-3 and TRBJ2-5, with D perhaps matching TRBD1 or TRBD2 (5 bases each). The sequence was collected from a man in his forties or fifties with gastric cancer. Specimen: peripheral blood, collected from a patient treated with photon-based radiotherapy. The CDR3 loop reads CAIREGRGRETQYF. Written as DNA, the CDR3 is TGTGCCATCAGAGAGGGTAGGGGTCGGGAGACCCAGTACTTC.